This T cell receptor beta chain derives from a study of T-cell reconstitution after alpha-beta-depleted transplantation in children. Unique molecular identifiers were used in preparing the TCRbeta library. TCRdb analysed the PCR reads with MiXCR anew, one entry per CDR3 protein. Of hundreds of thousands of distinct CDR3 sequences listed, 10% to 15% are singletons. Per germline, CDR1 SGHTA and CDR2 FQGTGA. The length of the CDR3 is 15 residues. Trimming took off 0 bases at V and 2 bases at J, with 8 bases between the two ends. Details on this clonotype: Antigen specificity is unknown.

Study results and caveats: It was newly produced T cells that mostly accounted for T-cell counts and diversity one year after transplant. Day-60 TCRbeta diversity that was high in some patients was derived from surviving recipient T cells and thymic progenitors. About two months after transplant, alpha-beta T cells reportedly came from several hundred expanded graft clones.

The sequence was obtained from a male patient between 5 and 17 years old who had a stem cell transplant for acute myeloid leukemia, so the T cells may come from the graft donor. The sequenced sample was PBMCs, mostly from graft donor cells, obtained 360 days after TCRalphabeta/CD19-depleted stem cell transplant. The rearrangement uses TRBV7-3 and TRBJ2-1; weak D call: TRBD2 (5 bases). The CDR3 region is CASSLTSATYNEQFF. The CDR3 nucleotides are TGTGCCAGCAGCTTAACTAGCGCTACCTACAATGAGCAGTTCTTC.